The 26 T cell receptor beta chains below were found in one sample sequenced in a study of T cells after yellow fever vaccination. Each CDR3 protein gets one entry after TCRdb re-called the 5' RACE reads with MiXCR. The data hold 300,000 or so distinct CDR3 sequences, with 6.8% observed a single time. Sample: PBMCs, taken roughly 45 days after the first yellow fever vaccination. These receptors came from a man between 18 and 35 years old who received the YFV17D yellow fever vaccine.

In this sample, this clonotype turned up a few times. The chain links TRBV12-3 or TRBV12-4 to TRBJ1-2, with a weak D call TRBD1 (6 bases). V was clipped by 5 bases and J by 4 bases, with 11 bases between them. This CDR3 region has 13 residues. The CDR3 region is CASSRTASYGYTF. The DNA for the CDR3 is TGTGCCAGCAGTCGGACAGCATCCTATGGCTACACCTTC.

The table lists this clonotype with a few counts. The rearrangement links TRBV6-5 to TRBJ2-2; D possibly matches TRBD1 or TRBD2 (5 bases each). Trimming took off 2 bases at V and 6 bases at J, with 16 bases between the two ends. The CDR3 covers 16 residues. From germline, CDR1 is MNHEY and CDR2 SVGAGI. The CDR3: CASSYAGAGSAGELFF. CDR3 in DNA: TGTGCCAGCAGTTACGCCGGGGCAGGGTCTGCCGGGGAGCTGTTTTTT.

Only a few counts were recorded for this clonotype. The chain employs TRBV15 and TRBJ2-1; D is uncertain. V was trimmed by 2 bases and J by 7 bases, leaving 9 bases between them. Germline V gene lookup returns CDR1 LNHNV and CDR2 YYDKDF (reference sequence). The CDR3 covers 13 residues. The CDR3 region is CATSRPFQNEQFF. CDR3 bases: TGTGCCACCAGCAGACCCTTCCAGAATGAGCAGTTCTTC.

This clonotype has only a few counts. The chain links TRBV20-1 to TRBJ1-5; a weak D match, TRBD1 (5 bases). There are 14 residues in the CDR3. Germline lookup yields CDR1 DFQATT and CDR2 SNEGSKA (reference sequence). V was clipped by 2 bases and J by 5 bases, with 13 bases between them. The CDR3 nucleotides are TGCAGTGCTAGAAAAGACAGTCTATATCAGCCCCAGCATTTT. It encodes CSARKDSLYQPQHF.

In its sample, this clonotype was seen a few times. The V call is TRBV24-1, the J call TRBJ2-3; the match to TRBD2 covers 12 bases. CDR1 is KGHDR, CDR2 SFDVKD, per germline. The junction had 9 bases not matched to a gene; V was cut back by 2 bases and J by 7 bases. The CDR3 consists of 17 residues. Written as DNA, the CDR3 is TGTGCCACCAGTGATTCACTAGCGGGGGGACTCATGAATACGCAGTATTTT. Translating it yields CATSDSLAGGLMNTQYF.

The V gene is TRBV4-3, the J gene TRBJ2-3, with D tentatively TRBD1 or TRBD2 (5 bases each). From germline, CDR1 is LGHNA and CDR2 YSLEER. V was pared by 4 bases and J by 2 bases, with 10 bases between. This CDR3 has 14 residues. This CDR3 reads CASSRDVNTDTQYF. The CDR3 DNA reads TGCGCCAGCAGCCGGGACGTCAACACAGATACGCAGTATTTT.

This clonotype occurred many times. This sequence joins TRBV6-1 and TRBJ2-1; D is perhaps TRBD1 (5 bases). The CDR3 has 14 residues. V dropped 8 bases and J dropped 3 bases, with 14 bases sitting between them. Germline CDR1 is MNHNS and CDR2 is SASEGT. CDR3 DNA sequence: TGTGCCAGCGGCCAAGGACAACTCTACAATGAGCAGTTCTTC. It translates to CASGQGQLYNEQFF.

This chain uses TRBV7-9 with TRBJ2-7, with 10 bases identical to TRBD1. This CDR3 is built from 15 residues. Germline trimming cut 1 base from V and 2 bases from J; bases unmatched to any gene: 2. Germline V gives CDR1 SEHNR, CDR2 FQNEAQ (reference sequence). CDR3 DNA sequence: TGTGCCAGCAGCTTAGAAGGGACAGGGGCCTACGAGCAGTACGTC. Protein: CASSLEGTGAYEQYV.

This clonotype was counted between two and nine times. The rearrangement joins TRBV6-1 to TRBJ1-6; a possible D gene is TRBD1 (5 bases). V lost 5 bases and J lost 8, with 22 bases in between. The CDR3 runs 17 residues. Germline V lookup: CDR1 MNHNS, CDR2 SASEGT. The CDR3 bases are TGTGCCAGCAGTAGGGACTCAAACCTCGTGGATTATTCACCCCTCCACTTT. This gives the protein CASSRDSNLVDYSPLHF.

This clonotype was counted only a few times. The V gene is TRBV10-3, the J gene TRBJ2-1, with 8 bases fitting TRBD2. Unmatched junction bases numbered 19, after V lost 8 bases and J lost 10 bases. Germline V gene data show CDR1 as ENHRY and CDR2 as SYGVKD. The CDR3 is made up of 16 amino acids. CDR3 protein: CAIGPSAGGTVAEQFF. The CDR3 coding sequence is TGTGCCATCGGACCTTCTGCGGGGGGCACCGTCGCGGAGCAGTTCTTC.

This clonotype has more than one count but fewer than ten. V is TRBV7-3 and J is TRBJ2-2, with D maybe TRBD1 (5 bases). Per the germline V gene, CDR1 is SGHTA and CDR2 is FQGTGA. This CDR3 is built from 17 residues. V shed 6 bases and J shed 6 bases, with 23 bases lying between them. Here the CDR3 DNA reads TGTGCCAGCAGTCCCGTGCGACAGCTAAGTATCGCCGGGGAGCTGTTTTTT. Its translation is CASSPVRQLSIAGELFF.

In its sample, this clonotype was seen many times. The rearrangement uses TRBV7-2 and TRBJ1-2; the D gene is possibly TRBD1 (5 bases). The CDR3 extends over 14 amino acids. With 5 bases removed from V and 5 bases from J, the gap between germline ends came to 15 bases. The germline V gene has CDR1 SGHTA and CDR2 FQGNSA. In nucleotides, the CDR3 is TGTGCCAGCAGCCCCAGGGCAAGAGGGTATGGCTACACCTTC. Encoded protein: CASSPRARGYGYTF.

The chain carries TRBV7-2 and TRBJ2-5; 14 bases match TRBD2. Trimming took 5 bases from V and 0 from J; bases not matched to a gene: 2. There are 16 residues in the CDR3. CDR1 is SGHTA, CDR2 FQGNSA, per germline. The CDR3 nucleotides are TGTGCCAGCAGCCGACTAGCGGGGGGGAACCAAGAGACCCAGTACTTC. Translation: CASSRLAGGNQETQYF.

The CDR3 reads CASTGQLYNEQFF. CDR3 DNA sequence: TGTGCCAGCACCGGGCAGTTATACAATGAGCAGTTCTTC. This chain links TRBV6-6 with TRBJ2-1; D gene uncertain. Per the germline V gene, CDR1 is MNHNY and CDR2 is SVGAGI (reference sequence). The germline V and J ends were trimmed by 7 bases and 4 bases, with 11 bases remaining between them. The CDR3 extends over 13 amino acids.

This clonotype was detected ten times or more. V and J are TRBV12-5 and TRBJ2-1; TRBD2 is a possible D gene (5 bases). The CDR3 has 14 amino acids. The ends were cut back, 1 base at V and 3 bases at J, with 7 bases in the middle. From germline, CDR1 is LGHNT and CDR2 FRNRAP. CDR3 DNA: TGTGCTAGTGGTTTGGGGACTTTCTACAATGAGCAGTTCTTC. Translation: CASGLGTFYNEQFF.

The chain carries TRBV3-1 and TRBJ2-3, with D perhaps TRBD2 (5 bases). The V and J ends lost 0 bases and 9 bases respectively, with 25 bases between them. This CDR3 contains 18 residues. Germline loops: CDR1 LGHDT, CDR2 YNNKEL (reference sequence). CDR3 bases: TGTGCCAGCAGCCAAGATGTCGACTCGGACTTCTACCTAGGGACGCAGTATTTT. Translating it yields CASSQDVDSDFYLGTQYF.

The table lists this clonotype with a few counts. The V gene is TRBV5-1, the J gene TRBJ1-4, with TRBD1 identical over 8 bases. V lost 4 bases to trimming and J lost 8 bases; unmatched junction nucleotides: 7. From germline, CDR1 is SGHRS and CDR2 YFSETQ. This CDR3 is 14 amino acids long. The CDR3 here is CASSNTGDREKLFF. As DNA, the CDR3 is TGCGCCAGCAGCAACACCGGGGACAGGGAAAAACTGTTTTTT.

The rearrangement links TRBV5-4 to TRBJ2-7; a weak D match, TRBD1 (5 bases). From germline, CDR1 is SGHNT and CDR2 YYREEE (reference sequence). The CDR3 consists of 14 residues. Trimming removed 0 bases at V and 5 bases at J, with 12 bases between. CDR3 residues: CASSLGAPQDEQYF. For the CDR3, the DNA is TGTGCCAGCAGCTTGGGGGCCCCACAGGACGAGCAGTACTTC.

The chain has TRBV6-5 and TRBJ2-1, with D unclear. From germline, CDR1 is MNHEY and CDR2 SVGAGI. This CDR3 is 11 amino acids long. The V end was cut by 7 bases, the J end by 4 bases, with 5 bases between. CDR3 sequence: CASKSYNEQFF. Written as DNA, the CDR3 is TGTGCCAGCAAGTCGTACAATGAGCAGTTCTTC.

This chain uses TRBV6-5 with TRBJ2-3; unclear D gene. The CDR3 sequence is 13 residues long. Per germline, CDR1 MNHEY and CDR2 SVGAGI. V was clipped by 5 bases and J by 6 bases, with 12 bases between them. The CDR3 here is CASSHIRQDTQYF. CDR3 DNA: TGTGCCAGCAGTCACATACGGCAGGATACGCAGTATTTT.

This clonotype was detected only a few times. CDR3 amino acids: CASSLMGQLSGANVLTF. Written as DNA, the CDR3 is TGCGCCAGCAGCTTAATGGGACAGCTATCTGGGGCCAACGTCCTGACTTTC. The genes are TRBV5-1 and TRBJ2-6; TRBD1 aligns across 7 bases. Germline trimming cut 2 bases from V and 1 base from J; bases unmatched to any gene: 6. Germline values: CDR1 SGHRS, CDR2 YFSETQ. The CDR3 runs 17 residues.

CDR3 residues: CASSNPLADTQYF. DNA of the CDR3: TGTGCCAGCAGCAACCCCCTGGCAGATACGCAGTATTTT. The V and J genes are TRBV7-6 and TRBJ2-3; D gene ambiguous. V lost 5 bases, J lost 4 bases, and 10 bases lay in between. This CDR3 region has 13 residues. CDR1 and CDR2 (germline): SGHVS, FNYEAQ.

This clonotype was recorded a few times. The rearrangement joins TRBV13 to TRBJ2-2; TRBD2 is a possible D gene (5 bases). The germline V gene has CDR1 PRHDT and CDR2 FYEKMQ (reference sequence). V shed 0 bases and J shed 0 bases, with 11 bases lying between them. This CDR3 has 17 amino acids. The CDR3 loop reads CASSLGPPGTNTGELFF. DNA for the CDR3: TGTGCCAGCAGCTTAGGCCCCCCCGGGACGAACACCGGGGAGCTGTTTTTT.

The DNA for the CDR3 is TGTGCCAGCAGCCAAGATATCCGCCAGTACTTC. Its protein is CASSQDIRQYF. This sequence joins TRBV3-1 and TRBJ2-5; no clear D gene. Germline V gene data show CDR1 as LGHDT and CDR2 as YNNKEL (reference sequence). Trimming left V 0 bases short and J 10 bases short, with 6 bases between. This CDR3 region has 11 residues.

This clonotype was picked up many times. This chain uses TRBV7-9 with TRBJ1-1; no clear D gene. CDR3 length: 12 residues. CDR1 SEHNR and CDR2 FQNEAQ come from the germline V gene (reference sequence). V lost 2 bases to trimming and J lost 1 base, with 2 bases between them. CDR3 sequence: CASSLTNTEAFF. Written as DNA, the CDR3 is TGTGCCAGCAGCTTAACGAACACTGAAGCTTTCTTT.

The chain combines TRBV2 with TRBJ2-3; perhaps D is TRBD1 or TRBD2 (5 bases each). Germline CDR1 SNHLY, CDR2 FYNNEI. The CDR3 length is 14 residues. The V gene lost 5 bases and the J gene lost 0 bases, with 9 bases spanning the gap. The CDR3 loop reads CASSWDGSTDTQYF. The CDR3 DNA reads TGTGCCAGCAGTTGGGACGGCAGCACAGATACGCAGTATTTT.